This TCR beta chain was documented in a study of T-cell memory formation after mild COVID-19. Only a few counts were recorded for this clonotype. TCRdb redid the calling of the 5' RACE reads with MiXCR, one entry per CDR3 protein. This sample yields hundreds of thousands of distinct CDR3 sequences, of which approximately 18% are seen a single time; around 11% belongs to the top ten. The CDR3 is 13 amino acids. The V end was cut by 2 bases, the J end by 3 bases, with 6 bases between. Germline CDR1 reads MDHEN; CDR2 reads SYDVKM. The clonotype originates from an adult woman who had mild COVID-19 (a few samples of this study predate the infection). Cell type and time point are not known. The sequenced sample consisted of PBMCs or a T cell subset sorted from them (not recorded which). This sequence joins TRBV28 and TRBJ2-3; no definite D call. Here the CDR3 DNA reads TGTGCCAGCAGTTTACAGCCTACAGATACGCAGTATTTT. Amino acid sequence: CASSLQPTDTQYF.